The rows below give T cell receptor beta chains drawn from one sample of a study of cytomegalovirus exposure and HLA in healthy donors. Sequencing was performed with immunoSEQ multiplex PCR; in TCRdb, only in-frame clones are kept and a portion is missing. This table holds 300,000 to 400,000 clones, roughly 87% found once. The specimen sequenced was PBMCs. All receptors derive from a man aged 25 to 45 in good health and CMV-seronegative. CDR3s include the opening cysteine and the closing phenylalanine or tryptophan. The order of the fields is J gene, V gene, D gene, clone size, CDR3 DNA, CDR3 protein. The D gene is left open where the match is weak. Size is omitted from some rows. Given values are once, few, many or a class for expanded clones.

TRBJ1-4 | TRBV18 | TRBD1 | NA | TGTGCCAGCTCGCCCGGACAGGGTTTCGGTGGAAAACTGTTTTTT | CASSPGQGFGGKLFF
TRBJ2-7 | TRBV4-3 | NA | NA | TGCGCCAGCAGCCCTGACAGAACCTACGAGCAGTACTTC | CASSPDRTYEQYF
TRBJ1-5 | TRBV6-1 | TRBD1 | NA | TGTGCCAGCAGTGAAAAACCTCAGGGGGCATGGCAGCCCCAGCATTTT | CASSEKPQGAWQPQHF
TRBJ2-3 | TRBV10-1 | TRBD1 | NA | TGCGCCAGCAGTGCGGACAGGTATTTGGATACGCAGTATTTT | CASSADRYLDTQYF
TRBJ2-2 | TRBV15 | TRBD2 | NA | TGTGCCACCAGCAGGGGACTAGCTAGCGGGGAGCTGTTTTTT | CATSRGLASGELFF
TRBJ2-5 | TRBV19 | TRBD2 | NA | TGTGCCAGTACGGCCTCGGGACTAGCGCGATCACAAGAGACCCAGTACTTC | CASTASGLARSQETQYF
TRBJ2-1 | TRBV6-5 | TRBD1 | NA | TGTGCCAGCAGTGCCGGGACAGGGAGGTCGAATGAGCAGTTCTTC | CASSAGTGRSNEQFF
TRBJ1-4 | TRBV6-5 | TRBD1 | NA | TGTGCCAGCAGTTACTCCGACAGGGTCGGGGAAAAACTGTTTTTT | CASSYSDRVGEKLFF
TRBJ2-2 | TRBV27 | NA | NA | TGTGCCAGCAGTACCCAAATACAGGGATATAACGGGGAGCTGTTTTTT | CASSTQIQGYNGELFF
TRBJ2-3 | TRBV4-1 | NA | NA | TGCGCCAGCAGCCAAGAAGGGGGCACAGATACGCAGTATTTT | CASSQEGGTDTQYF
TRBJ2-5 | TRBV29-1 | NA | NA | TGCAGCGGGAGGCGGGACAGCCAAGAGACCCAGTACTTC | CSGRRDSQETQYF
TRBJ1-2 | TRBV6-6 | NA | NA | TGTGCCAGCAGTTCAGCGGCGGTGGGAGGCTACACCTTC | CASSSAAVGGYTF
TRBJ1-6 | TRBV19 | NA | NA | TGTGCCAGTAGTAAGGAGGGACCCTATAATTCACCCCTCCACTTT | CASSKEGPYNSPLHF
TRBJ1-3 | TRBV6-5 | TRBD1 | once | TGTGCCAGCAGTTCGGACAGGGTCGTCTCTGGAAACACCATATATTTT | CASSSDRVVSGNTIYF
TRBJ1-3 | TRBV11-2 | NA | NA | TGTGCCAGCAGCTTAGCGGGAGGCTCTGGAAACACCATATATTTT | CASSLAGGSGNTIYF
TRBJ2-1 | TRBV7-6 | TRBD1 | once | TGTGCCAGCAGCTTAGGGGACAGGTACAATGAGCAGTTCTTC | CASSLGDRYNEQFF
TRBJ2-3 | TRBV9 | NA | NA | TGTGCCAGCAGCCCAGGGGGGCTTGATACGCAGTATTTT | CASSPGGLDTQYF
TRBJ1-4 | TRBV7-6 | TRBD1 | NA | TGTGCCAGCAGCCCGCGGACAGGGCGGGAGGAAAAACTGTTTTTT | CASSPRTGREEKLFF
TRBJ2-7 | TRBV15 | NA | NA | TGTGCCACCAGCGGGCAGTCTACAGGCTCCTACGAGCAGTACTTC | CATSGQSTGSYEQYF
TRBJ2-1 | TRBV2 | NA | NA | TGTGCCAGCAGTGAATTGGGAGCCTACAATGAGCAGTTCTTC | CASSELGAYNEQFF
TRBJ2-5 | TRBV5-3 | TRBD1 | NA | TGTGCCAGAAGCCCGGGGACAGGGTACACCCAGTACTTC | CARSPGTGYTQYF
TRBJ2-1 | TRBV19 | TRBD1 | NA | TGTGCCAGTAGTACCCGGGACAGGGTCTACAATGAGCAGTTCTTC | CASSTRDRVYNEQFF
TRBJ2-7 | TRBV19 | TRBD2 | NA | TGTGCCAGTAGTAAAGGACTAGCGGGGGGATTACCCTACGAGCAGTACTTC | CASSKGLAGGLPYEQYF
TRBJ2-7 | TRBV4-1 | NA | NA | TGCGCCAGCAGCCAAGCACCAGGGCTCGAGCAGTACTTC | CASSQAPGLEQYF
TRBJ2-1 | TRBV6-5 | TRBD1 | NA | TGTGCCAGCAGTTACGGGACAGCCTACAATGAGCAGTTCTTC | CASSYGTAYNEQFF
TRBJ2-7 | TRBV4-2 | TRBD1 | NA | TGTGCCAGCAGCACCTTTTTAGGGACAGGGGATGACGAGCAGTACTTC | CASSTFLGTGDDEQYF
TRBJ2-1 | TRBV15 | NA | NA | TGTGCCACCAGCAGAAGAACAGGGTCCTACAATGAGCAGTTCTTC | CATSRRTGSYNEQFF